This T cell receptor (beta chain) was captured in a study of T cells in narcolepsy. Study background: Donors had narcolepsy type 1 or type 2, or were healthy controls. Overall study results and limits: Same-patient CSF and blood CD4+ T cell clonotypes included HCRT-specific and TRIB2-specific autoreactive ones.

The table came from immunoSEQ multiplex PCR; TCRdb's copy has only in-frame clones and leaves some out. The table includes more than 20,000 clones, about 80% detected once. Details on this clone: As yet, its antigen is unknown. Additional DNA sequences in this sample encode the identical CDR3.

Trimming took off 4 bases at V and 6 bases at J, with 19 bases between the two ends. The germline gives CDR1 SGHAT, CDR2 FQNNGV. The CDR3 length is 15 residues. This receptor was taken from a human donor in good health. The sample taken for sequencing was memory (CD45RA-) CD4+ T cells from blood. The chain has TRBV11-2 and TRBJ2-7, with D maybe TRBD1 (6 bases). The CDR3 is CASSWGRGLDIEQYF. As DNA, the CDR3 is TGTGCCAGCAGCTGGGGCAGGGGATTAGATATCGAGCAGTACTTC.